One sample yielded the 18 T cell receptor beta chains listed below, sequenced in a study of CD8 T cells in ankylosing spondylitis. General study findings and limits: A motif in TCR beta, a set of about 8 highly homologous variants, appeared characteristic of ankylosing spondylitis blood.

For these TCRs, the target antigens are not known. TCRdb itself ran the 5' RACE reads through MiXCR, one entry per CDR3 protein. The sample has some 700,000 distinct CDR3 sequences, 19% seen once. What was sequenced was blood, either unsorted or a sorted T cell fraction (not recorded which). Receptors originate from a male donor with ankylosing spondylitis.

V and J are TRBV27 and TRBJ1-1; maybe TRBD1 (5 bases). This CDR3 has 14 amino acids. Looked up from germline, CDR1 is MNHEY and CDR2 is SMNVEV (reference sequence). Trimming pared 6 bases from V and 1 base from J, leaving 12 bases between. The chain's CDR3 is CASSLQVWNTEAFF. The CDR3 coding sequence is TGTGCCAGCAGCTTACAGGTTTGGAACACTGAAGCTTTCTTT.

This chain links TRBV12-3 or TRBV12-4 with TRBJ1-5; no reliable D call. V was cut by 3 bases and J by 1 base, with 7 bases left in between. The CDR3 loop spans 14 amino acids. As DNA, the CDR3 is TGTGCCAGCAGTTTTGCATCGAGCAATCAGCCCCAGCATTTT. The encoded protein is CASSFASSNQPQHF.

The table lists this clonotype with a few counts. V and J are TRBV29-1 and TRBJ2-3; 8 bases line up with TRBD1. CDR3 length: 14 amino acids. V lost 7 bases to trimming and J lost 1 base; unmatched junction nucleotides: 7. Germline loops: CDR1 SQVTM, CDR2 ANQGSEA. The CDR3 DNA sequence: TGCAGCGCCGACAGGGGAACCCGCACAGATACGCAGTATTTT. Its translation is CSADRGTRTDTQYF.

The rearrangement uses TRBV11-2 and TRBJ2-2, with 9 positions matching TRBD2. The germline gives CDR1 SGHAT, CDR2 FQNNGV. Trimming took 2 bases from V and 2 from J; bases not matched to a gene: 3. This CDR3 has 16 residues. CDR3 sequence: CASSLTGTSNTGELFF. In nucleotides, the CDR3 is TGTGCCAGCAGCTTAACCGGGACTAGCAACACCGGGGAGCTGTTTTTT.

The chain carries TRBV24-1 and TRBJ2-3; D is perhaps TRBD1 (6 bases). Between the trimmed V and J ends, which lost 0 bases and 3 bases, there was a span of 12 bases. The CDR3 length is 16 residues. Germline assignment: CDR1 KGHDR and CDR2 SFDVKD. The CDR3 protein is CATSDLGTGLTDTQYF. CDR3 DNA sequence: TGTGCCACCAGTGATTTGGGTACAGGGTTGACAGATACGCAGTATTTT.

This clonotype turned up a few times. V and J are TRBV9 and TRBJ2-1; TRBD1 aligns across 7 bases. The CDR3 runs to 14 residues. The germline V gene has CDR1 SGDLS and CDR2 YYNGEE. V was clipped by 7 bases and J by 3 bases; unmatched bases: 7. This CDR3 reads CASGPGQSYNEQFF. The CDR3 DNA sequence: TGTGCCAGCGGACCGGGACAGAGCTACAATGAGCAGTTCTTC. Based on the CDR3 plus reference TRBV9 and TRBJ2-1, the full variable domain is DSGVTQTPKHLITATGQRVTLRCSPRSGDLSVYWYQQSLDQGLQFLIQYYNGEERAKGNILERFSAQQFPDLHSELNLSSLELGDSALYFCASGPGQSYNEQFFGPGTRLTVL.

This chain joins TRBV10-3 and TRBJ2-7, with D hard to call. This CDR3 spans 14 amino acids. Germline values: CDR1 ENHRY, CDR2 SYGVKD. Trimming removed 10 bases from V and 1 base from J, with 17 bases in between. The CDR3 protein is CATLDAGVSYEQYF. CDR3 nucleotides: TGTGCCACTCTGGACGCTGGCGTGTCCTACGAGCAGTACTTC.

The chain carries TRBV6-1 and TRBJ1-2, with D possibly being TRBD1 (6 bases). Germline CDR1 and CDR2: MNHNS and SASEGT. The CDR3 runs to 14 residues. The V and J ends lost 2 bases and 4 bases respectively, with 11 bases between them. The CDR3 DNA reads TGTGCCAGCAGTGAACCCGACAGGACCTATGGCTACACCTTC. Translated: CASSEPDRTYGYTF.

In its sample, this clonotype was seen a few times. V and J are TRBV20-1 and TRBJ2-1; 13 bases fit TRBD2. This CDR3 contains 15 residues. Losses at the gene ends were 0 bases for V and 9 bases for J; bases not matched to a gene: 5. Germline CDR1 reads DFQATT; CDR2 reads SNEGSKA (reference sequence). CDR3 DNA sequence: TGCAGTGCTAGAGATGGGACTAGCGGGACCCCTGAGCAGTTCTTC. This translates into CSARDGTSGTPEQFF.

The chain joins TRBV6-1 to TRBJ2-5, with 12 positions matching TRBD1. The CDR3 sequence is 17 residues long. The germline V gene encodes CDR1 MNHNS and CDR2 SASEGT. The V segment lost 3 bases and the J segment 5 bases; nucleotides outside the gene matches: 10. The CDR3 DNA sequence: TGTGCCAGCAGTGACGTTCCGGGACAGGGGGCGGGGGAGACCCAGTACTTC. Translating gives CASSDVPGQGAGETQYF.

CDR3 DNA sequence: TGTGCCAGCAGCTTAGACCAGACCCAGTACTTC. Translated, it gives CASSLDQTQYF. V usage is TRBV11-1 and J usage is TRBJ2-5, with D unclear. Germline V gene lookup returns CDR1 SGHAT and CDR2 FQDESV (reference sequence). Trimming stripped 1 base from V and 6 bases from J, with 3 bases between. The CDR3 length is 11 residues.

This clonotype was picked up many times. CDR3 protein: CASSLQGGSNQPQHF. The CDR3 bases are TGTGCCAGCAGTTTACAGGGGGGATCCAATCAGCCCCAGCATTTT. The V gene is TRBV12-3 or TRBV12-4, the J gene TRBJ1-5, with TRBD1 matching over 7 bases. The CDR3 runs 15 residues. The ends lost 2 bases at V and 3 bases at J; junction bases unmatched: 4.

This chain uses TRBV5-1 with TRBJ1-3; D gene uncertain. Germline CDR1 SGHRS, CDR2 YFSETQ. The CDR3 length is 17 residues. V shed 2 bases and J shed 0 bases, with 15 bases lying between them. The CDR3 loop is CASSLLAGLSSGNTIYF. DNA of the CDR3: TGCGCCAGCAGCTTATTGGCCGGGCTAAGCTCTGGAAACACCATATATTTT.

V and J are TRBV12-3 or TRBV12-4 and TRBJ2-1; D perhaps matches TRBD2 (6 bases). The CDR3 is 15 amino acids. V was pared by 6 bases and J by 0 bases, with 12 bases between. The CDR3 bases are TGTGCCAGCAGGCCGACTAGAAGCTCCTACAATGAGCAGTTCTTC. It yields the protein CASRPTRSSYNEQFF.

CDR3 region: CSVEDTGGAVYEQYF. DNA for the CDR3: TGCAGCGTTGAAGACACAGGGGGCGCAGTCTACGAGCAGTACTTC. The gene calls are TRBV29-1 and TRBJ2-7; 9 bases agree with TRBD1. The J segment lost 3 bases and the V segment lost 0 bases, leaving 6 bases of the junction unmatched. CDR3 size: 15 residues. CDR1 is SQVTM, CDR2 ANQGSEA, per germline.

The chain combines TRBV5-1 with TRBJ2-4; TRBD2 matches at 7 bases. The trim removed 4 bases at V and 6 bases at J, leaving 7 bases unmatched. The V gene's germline CDR1 is SGHRS and CDR2 YFSETQ. The CDR3 loop spans 14 amino acids. CDR3: CASSPGGSGNIQYF. The CDR3 DNA reads TGCGCCAGCAGCCCGGGCGGGAGTGGAAACATTCAGTACTTC.

The V gene is TRBV5-8, the J gene TRBJ2-5; 9 bases align to TRBD2. This CDR3 contains 13 residues. The germline CDR1 and CDR2 sequences are SGHTS and YDEGEE. V gave up 2 bases and J gave up 8 bases; unmatched junction bases: 4. This CDR3 is CASSFSSGRTQYF. The CDR3 DNA reads TGTGCCAGCAGCTTTAGTAGCGGGAGAACCCAGTACTTC.

The chain uses TRBV5-6 and TRBJ2-5, with D unresolved. V was trimmed by 0 bases and J by 4 bases, leaving 10 bases between them. The CDR3 has 14 amino acids. Germline values: CDR1 SGHDT, CDR2 YYEEEE. The CDR3 DNA reads TGTGCCAGCAGCTTGGTGGTGGGGTTAGAGACCCAGTACTTC. It codes for CASSLVVGLETQYF.